The next 11 T cell receptor beta chains were all read from a single sample in a study of blood T cell repertoires in COVID-19 (dated by TCRdb to between 2020 and 2021). Libraries were built with the immunoSEQ multiplex PCR assay. Sourced from immuneACCESS, this table was stored by TCRdb with only in-frame sequences that have V and J called. A share of the clones is absent; for the studies checked, an unresolved V gene accounts for under half, and the remainder has no known explanation. The sample records 200,000 to 300,000 clones, around nine tenths of which are singletons. The ten largest clones represent approximately 5.1% of the sample. The sample consisted of peripheral blood. These receptors were taken from a woman aged 55-69 years with COVID-19, enrolled during active disease.

The rearrangement joins TRBV25-1 to TRBJ2-2, with 9 bases fitting TRBD2. The trim removed 7 bases at V and 0 bases at J, leaving 3 bases unmatched. Germline CDR1 is MGHDK and CDR2 is SYGVNS. The CDR3 has 15 amino acids. The CDR3 nucleotides read TGTGCCAGCACCCCTAGCGGGACGAACACCGGGGAGCTGTTTTTT. Amino acid sequence: CASTPSGTNTGELFF.

The chain uses TRBV28 and TRBJ1-4; D might be TRBD1 (5 bases). Trimming removed 1 base from V and 3 bases from J, with 9 bases in between. Germline-derived CDR1 and CDR2 are MDHEN and SYDVKM. This CDR3 region has 15 residues. The CDR3 region has the DNA TGTGCCAGCAGTTTATCGACAGCTCCTAATGAAAAACTGTTTTTT. This translates into CASSLSTAPNEKLFF.

For this clone: Distinct nucleotide sequences in the sample also encode this CDR3. The CDR3 loop is CASSLGGGTEAFF. As DNA, the CDR3 is TGTGCCAGCAGTTTAGGAGGGGGCACTGAAGCTTTCTTT. The chain couples TRBV12-3 or TRBV12-4 to TRBJ1-1; D possibly corresponds to TRBD1 (6 bases). This CDR3 comprises 13 residues. V lost 1 base and J lost 4, with 7 bases in between.

V usage is TRBV28 and J usage is TRBJ2-3, with 7 positions matching TRBD2. Germline CDR1 reads MDHEN; CDR2 reads SYDVKM. The CDR3 runs 14 residues. J lost 1 base, V lost 2 bases, and 0 bases had no gene match. CDR3 sequence reads: CASSLAGGTDTQYF. The CDR3 DNA reads as TGTGCCAGCAGTTTAGCGGGAGGCACAGATACGCAGTATTTT. The variable domain in full, completed from reference TRBV28 and TRBJ2-3, reads DVKVTQSSRYLVKRTGEKVFLECVQDMDHENMFWYRQDPGLGLRLIYFSYDVKMKEKGDIPEGYSVSREKKERFSLILESASTNQTSMYLCASSLAGGTDTQYFGPGTRLTVL.

The chain is built from TRBV7-9 and TRBJ2-6; D might be TRBD1 (5 bases). Germline CDR1 and CDR2: SEHNR and FQNEAQ (reference sequence). The CDR3 totals 18 residues. Trimming cost V 5 bases and J 2 bases, with 19 bases left between them. The CDR3 sequence: CASSPVLGRVTGANVLTF. CDR3 DNA: TGTGCCAGCAGCCCCGTTTTAGGCAGGGTCACTGGGGCCAACGTCCTGACTTTC. Supplemented by reference TRBV7-9 and TRBJ2-6, the full variable domain reads DTGVSQNPRHKITKRGQNVTFRCDPISEHNRLYWYRQTLGQGPEFLTYFQNEAQLEKSRLLSDRFSAERPKGSFSTLEIQRTEQGDSAMYLCASSPVLGRVTGANVLTFGAGSRLTVL.

V is TRBV11-3 and J is TRBJ2-1; D remains unclear. Trimming stripped 4 bases from V and 8 bases from J, with 9 bases between. Germline V gene sequence: CDR1 SGHNT, CDR2 YENEEA. The CDR3 extends over 12 amino acids. Written as DNA, the CDR3 is TGTGCCAGCAGCTCGTACAGCCATGAGCAGTTCTTC. It encodes CASSSYSHEQFF.

This rearrangement joins TRBV15 to TRBJ1-5; 9 nucleotides align to TRBD1. The CDR3 runs 17 residues. Germline V gene lookup returns CDR1 LNHNV and CDR2 YYDKDF (reference sequence). V lost 0 bases, J lost 5 bases, and 8 bases stayed unmatched. The CDR3 bases are TGTGCCACCAGCAGAGATCGGGGACAGGGTCGTGATCAGCCCCAGCATTTT. Translating gives CATSRDRGQGRDQPQHF.

The rearrangement uses TRBV27 and TRBJ1-1, with no clear D. CDR3 size: 12 residues. Germline CDR1 reads MNHEY; CDR2 reads SMNVEV (reference sequence). The ends were cut back, 2 bases at V and 12 bases at J, with 13 bases in the middle. CDR3 nucleotide sequence: TGTGCCAGCAGTTTAATGGGCCTAGCAACTTTCTTT. This sequence encodes CASSLMGLATFF.

This clone has only one observation. V is TRBV27 and J is TRBJ1-5; TRBD1 matches at 10 bases. The CDR3 is made up of 15 amino acids. V lost 6 bases and J lost 7; bases outside the gene matches: 9. Germline-derived CDR1 and CDR2 are MNHEY and SMNVEV (reference sequence). This chain's CDR3 is CASSLPGQGKQPQHF. In DNA form, the CDR3 reads TGTGCCAGCAGCCTCCCGGGACAGGGGAAACAGCCCCAGCATTTT.

This clone was recorded only once. The V and J genes are TRBV3-1 (or the pseudogene TRBV3-2) and TRBJ1-2; D not resolved. There are 15 residues in the CDR3. V was pared by 4 bases and J by 3 bases, with 15 bases between. Germline CDR1 reads LGHDT; CDR2 reads YNNKEL (reference sequence). CDR3 DNA sequence: TGTGCCAGCAGCCTCCTCCCCCCCACGGACTATGGCTACACCTTC. The encoded protein is CASSLLPPTDYGYTF.

The rearrangement uses TRBV19 and TRBJ2-1; TRBD1 matches 11 bases. The germline CDR1 and CDR2 sequences are LNHDA and SQIVND (reference sequence). This CDR3 spans 14 amino acids. Losses at the gene ends were 4 bases for V and 10 bases for J; bases not matched to a gene: 6. CDR3 DNA: TGTGCCAGTAGTACCGGACAGGGGGCGGCCGAGCAGTTCTTC. Amino acid sequence: CASSTGQGAAEQFF.